A single sample gave rise to the 31 T cell receptor beta chains below, sequenced in a study of regulatory T cells in long-lasting Graves disease. Documented time point: persistent/refractory GD, antithyroid drugs over 5 years with positive TRAb. From PBMCs, RNA was extracted and then used to make the TCR library. Researchers made TCR beta libraries by using iRepertoire HTBI primers and running Arm-PCR on CDR3 regions. MiXCR was run by TCRdb on the multiplex PCR reads, yielding one entry per CDR3 protein. The sample carries 400,000 to 450,000 distinct CDR3 sequences, 23% recorded once. Specimen: peripheral blood mononuclear cells (PBMCs), collected when the disease was refractory, from a patient treated with antithyroid drugs. These receptors were obtained from a female donor with Graves disease.

This clonotype was found a few times. The chain carries TRBV27 and TRBJ1-5; no reliable D call. V dropped 5 bases and J dropped 0 bases, with 8 bases sitting between them. The CDR3 is 14 residues long. From germline, CDR1 is MNHEY and CDR2 SMNVEV (reference sequence). The CDR3 bases are TGTGCCAGCAGTATGATGGGTAGCAATCAGCCCCAGCATTTT. It specifies CASSMMGSNQPQHF.

The chain links TRBV12-3 or TRBV12-4 to TRBJ2-6, with D unresolved. V was pared by 3 bases and J by 0 bases, with 9 bases between. This CDR3 spans 16 amino acids. Here the CDR3 reads CASSFGRRSGANVLTF. CDR3 in DNA: TGTGCCAGCAGTTTCGGCCGGCGCTCTGGGGCCAACGTCCTGACTTTC.

The chain joins TRBV7-9 to TRBJ1-5; D is ambiguous. V lost 1 base to trimming and J lost 5 bases, with 3 bases between them. The CDR3 runs to 12 residues. Looked up from germline, CDR1 is SEHNR and CDR2 is FQNEAQ (reference sequence). CDR3 sequence: CASSLVDQPQHF. The CDR3 bases are TGTGCCAGCAGCTTAGTAGATCAGCCCCAGCATTTT.

This clonotype was recorded at least ten times. The gene calls are TRBV2 and TRBJ1-2; D gene unclear. The V end was cut by 0 bases, the J end by 7 bases, with 12 bases between. The CDR3 extends over 14 amino acids. CDR1 and CDR2 (germline): SNHLY, FYNNEI. CDR3 sequence reads: CASSEAGTYGGYTF. CDR3 nucleotide sequence: TGTGCCAGCAGTGAAGCGGGAACCTATGGTGGCTACACCTTC.

This clonotype was observed many times. This rearrangement joins TRBV28 to TRBJ2-7; 8 bases map to TRBD2. Germline V gives CDR1 MDHEN, CDR2 SYDVKM. V gave up 3 bases and J gave up 3 bases; unmatched junction bases: 10. The CDR3 loop spans 16 amino acids. The CDR3 region has the DNA TGTGCCAGCAGTTTGTTGGGAGCGGGAGTCTACTACGAGCAGTACTTC. As protein: CASSLLGAGVYYEQYF. Full variable domain (rest looked up from reference TRBV28 and TRBJ2-7): DVKVTQSSRYLVKRTGEKVFLECVQDMDHENMFWYRQDPGLGLRLIYFSYDVKMKEKGDIPEGYSVSREKKERFSLILESASTNQTSMYLCASSLLGAGVYYEQYFGPGTRLTVT.

The V and J genes are TRBV27 and TRBJ2-3, with 9 bases matching TRBD2. The germline CDR1 and CDR2 sequences are MNHEY and SMNVEV (reference sequence). The junction had 3 bases not matched to a gene; V was cut back by 5 bases and J by 3 bases. The CDR3 consists of 14 residues. CDR3 bases: TGTGCCAGCAGTAGCGCGGGAGGGACAGATACGCAGTATTTT. Amino acids: CASSSAGGTDTQYF.

This clonotype was seen at least ten times. This chain uses TRBV7-2 with TRBJ2-5, with D perhaps given as TRBD1 or TRBD2 (6 bases each). Looked up from germline, CDR1 is SGHTA and CDR2 is FQGNSA. V was shortened by 2 bases and J by 5 bases, with 12 bases between the two germline ends. The CDR3 is made up of 14 amino acids. CDR3: CASSLTGGGETQYF. CDR3 DNA: TGTGCCAGCAGCTTAACCGGGGGCGGGGAGACCCAGTACTTC.

This clonotype was detected ten times or more. The chain joins TRBV28 to TRBJ2-5; 13 bases align to TRBD2. Germline-derived CDR1 and CDR2 are MDHEN and SYDVKM. V dropped 3 bases and J dropped 5; count of bases not matched to a gene: 12. The CDR3 runs 18 residues. The DNA of the CDR3 is TGTGCCAGCAGTTTCACTACCGGACTAGCGGGAGTAGGGGAGACCCAGTACTTC. Protein sequence: CASSFTTGLAGVGETQYF.

CDR3 amino acids: CSATPDFNEKLFF. The CDR3 nucleotides are TGCAGTGCCACCCCGGACTTTAACGAAAAACTGTTTTTT. The chain couples TRBV20-1 to TRBJ1-4, with D hard to call. The CDR3 length is 13 residues. Germline lookup yields CDR1 DFQATT and CDR2 SNEGSKA (reference sequence). V dropped 6 bases and J dropped 8 bases, with 16 bases sitting between them.

This clonotype showed up many times. V is TRBV24-1 and J is TRBJ1-2, with D unclear. Germline V gene lookup returns CDR1 KGHDR and CDR2 SFDVKD. V was pared by 2 bases and J by 4 bases, with 7 bases between. The CDR3 extends over 13 amino acids. CDR3 DNA sequence: TGTGCCACCAGTGATTACACCGCCTATGGCTACACCTTC. Protein sequence: CATSDYTAYGYTF.

This clonotype was counted ten times or more. The chain employs TRBV3-1 and TRBJ2-2; D may be TRBD2 (6 bases). The CDR3 consists of 15 residues. Germline-derived CDR1 and CDR2 are LGHDT and YNNKEL (reference sequence). Trimming shortened V by 4 bases and J by 7 bases, and 16 bases separated the two germline ends. CDR3 residues: CASSRAGSINGELFF. The CDR3 DNA reads TGTGCCAGCAGCCGAGCGGGCTCGATCAACGGGGAGCTGTTTTTT. The full variable domain, with the rest looked up from reference TRBV3-1 and TRBJ2-2, is DTAVSQTPKYLVTQMGNDKSIKCEQNLGHDTMYWYKQDSKKFLKIMFSYNNKELIINETVPNRFSPKSPDKAHLNLHINSLELGDSAVYFCASSRAGSINGELFFGEGSRLTVL.

There are many counts of this clonotype. The chain couples TRBV20-1 to TRBJ2-7, with TRBD2 matching 11 bases. J lost 3 bases, V lost 0 bases, and 10 bases had no gene match. The CDR3 consists of 17 residues. Looked up from germline, CDR1 is DFQATT and CDR2 is SNEGSKA (reference sequence). CDR3 sequence reads: CSARDERLAGLNYEQYF. For the CDR3, the DNA is TGCAGTGCTAGAGATGAACGACTAGCGGGACTAAACTACGAGCAGTACTTC.

The gene calls are TRBV29-1 and TRBJ1-2; possible D gene TRBD1, 5 bases. With 2 bases removed from V and 4 bases from J, the gap between germline ends came to 8 bases. CDR1 is SQVTM and CDR2 is ANQGSEA in the germline V gene. The CDR3 consists of 12 residues. The CDR3 DNA follows: TGCAGCGTTGAACAGGGAACCTATGGCTACACCTTC. Encoded protein: CSVEQGTYGYTF.

The V and J genes are TRBV5-1 and TRBJ2-6, with TRBD2 identical over 12 bases. The CDR3 runs to 19 residues. Per the germline V gene, CDR1 is SGHRS and CDR2 is YFSETQ. J lost 0 bases, V lost 5 bases, and 9 bases had no gene match. CDR3 amino acids: CASSPGLAGLNSGANVLTF. The CDR3 nucleotides read TGCGCCAGCAGTCCCGGACTAGCGGGACTGAACTCTGGGGCCAACGTCCTGACTTTC.

The chain employs TRBV9 and TRBJ1-1, with D possibly TRBD1 on 5 matching bases. The germline CDR1 and CDR2 sequences are SGDLS and YYNGEE. V was shortened by 3 bases and J by 4 bases, with 19 bases between the two germline ends. The CDR3 covers 16 residues. The CDR3 loop is CASSAYTGIGGTEAFF. The CDR3 DNA sequence: TGTGCCAGCAGCGCATATACCGGGATTGGGGGCACTGAAGCTTTCTTT. The whole variable domain, remainder taken from reference TRBV9 and TRBJ1-1, is DSGVTQTPKHLITATGQRVTLRCSPRSGDLSVYWYQQSLDQGLQFLIQYYNGEERAKGNILERFSAQQFPDLHSELNLSSLELGDSALYFCASSAYTGIGGTEAFFGQGTRLTVV.

This clonotype was recorded many times. The gene calls are TRBV12-3 or TRBV12-4 and TRBJ2-7; perhaps TRBD1 as D (5 bases). With 4 bases removed from V and 0 bases from J, the gap between germline ends came to 19 bases. This CDR3 has 17 amino acids. In DNA, the CDR3 is TGTGCCAGCAGTTCCCCCTCGGGCAGGGTGACCTCCTACGAGCAGTACTTC. Protein sequence: CASSSPSGRVTSYEQYF.

This clonotype was counted a few times. V gene TRBV28 combines with J gene TRBJ1-6; the D gene is possibly TRBD1 (5 bases). In germline, CDR1 is MDHEN, CDR2 SYDVKM. Trimming removed 10 bases at V and 6 bases at J, with 10 bases between. The CDR3 is 12 amino acids. The CDR3 is CATRDANSPLHF. As DNA, the CDR3 is TGTGCCACCAGGGACGCTAATTCACCCCTCCACTTT.

This clonotype came up many times. V gene TRBV18 combines with J gene TRBJ1-2, with a possible D match to TRBD1 (6 bases). This CDR3 comprises 17 residues. Germline values: CDR1 KGHSH, CDR2 LQKENI. The V gene lost 1 base and the J gene lost 2 bases, with 17 bases spanning the gap. The CDR3 DNA is TGTGCCAGCTCACCACTTCCCGGACAGAACACGAACTATGGCTACACCTTC. As protein: CASSPLPGQNTNYGYTF.

As concerns this clonotype: Given a far larger clone just one base away, this is likely a sequencing read error. A read error is likely, as this CDR3 ends without the conserved phenylalanine or tryptophan. V is TRBV7-8 and J is TRBJ2-5, with 8 bases fitting TRBD1. The end of the DNA aligns better with TRBJ2-4, so the J call may be wrong. Germline CDR1 is SGHVS and CDR2 is FQNEAQ. The CDR3 spans 16 residues. The CDR3 loop is CASSLVGQGGGNIQYL. Here the CDR3 DNA reads TGTGCCAGCAGCTTGGTCGGACAGGGTGGAGGTAACATTCAGTACCTC.

This clonotype was seen repeatedly, ten times or more. This sequence joins TRBV29-1 and TRBJ1-2; D is uncertain. The V and J ends lost 3 bases and 4 bases respectively, with 9 bases between them. The CDR3 totals 12 residues. From germline, CDR1 is SQVTM and CDR2 ANQGSEA. This CDR3 reads CSVETDVYGYTF. In DNA form, the CDR3 reads TGCAGCGTTGAGACGGACGTCTATGGCTACACCTTC.

The chain couples TRBV20-1 to TRBJ2-1, with TRBD2 matching 12 bases. Germline loops: CDR1 DFQATT, CDR2 SNEGSKA (reference sequence). This CDR3 region has 15 residues. V dropped 2 bases and J dropped 7; count of bases not matched to a gene: 6. The CDR3 DNA is TGCAGTGCTAGACGGACTAGCGGGGTTAGAAATGAGCAGTTCTTC. This gives the protein CSARRTSGVRNEQFF.

This clonotype was detected only a few times. Written as DNA, the CDR3 is TGTGCCAGCAGTTACTCGACCTACTACGAGCAGTACTTC. This gives the protein CASSYSTYYEQYF. V and J are TRBV6-5 and TRBJ2-7; the D is unclear. The CDR3 is made up of 13 amino acids. V lost 0 bases and J lost 3, with 6 bases in between. Germline loops: CDR1 MNHEY, CDR2 SVGAGI.

The chain links TRBV7-9 to TRBJ1-5; D is unresolved. This CDR3 comprises 15 residues. CDR1 is SEHNR, CDR2 FQNEAQ, per germline (reference sequence). Deletions cut 3 bases from V and 2 bases from J, with 11 bases between. The CDR3 here is CASSFGDYCNQPQHF. Written as DNA, the CDR3 is TGTGCCAGCAGCTTCGGGGATTATTGCAATCAGCCCCAGCATTTT.

Points on this clonotype: Compared with germline, one end of the junction differs, possibly owing to a read error. The rearrangement uses TRBV13 and TRBJ2-7; 9 positions agree with TRBD1. There are 16 residues in the CDR3. Germline lookup yields CDR1 PRHDT and CDR2 FYEKMQ (reference sequence). The CDR3 DNA is TGTGCCTGCAGACAAACGGGACAGGGTTTATCCTACGAGCAGTACTTC. Amino acid sequence: CACRQTGQGLSYEQYF.

This clonotype was detected only a few times. The chain uses TRBV14 and TRBJ2-7, with 11 bases that match TRBD2. With 0 bases clipped from V and 4 bases from J, the junction kept 5 bases outside the gene matches. CDR3 length: 16 residues. Germline CDR1 SGHDN, CDR2 FVKESK. The CDR3: CASSQDALAGVYEQYF. CDR3 bases: TGTGCCAGCAGCCAAGATGCACTAGCGGGAGTGTACGAGCAGTACTTC.

This clonotype was seen a handful of times. This chain uses TRBV7-2 with TRBJ2-7; D call uncertain. In germline, CDR1 is SGHTA, CDR2 FQGNSA. This CDR3 is built from 13 residues. Trimming removed 4 bases from V and 3 bases from J, with 10 bases in between. The CDR3 spells CASSSEYSYEQYF. The CDR3 DNA is TGTGCCAGCAGCTCAGAATACAGCTACGAGCAGTACTTC.

This CDR3 reads CASTETRASGRSEQFF. CDR3 in DNA: TGTGCCAGCACAGAAACACGGGCTAGCGGGAGAAGTGAGCAGTTCTTC. The chain joins TRBV2 to TRBJ2-5, with TRBD2 identical over 10 bases. TRBJ2-1 explains the end of the DNA better; the J call may be wrong. This CDR3 region has 16 residues. Germline loops: CDR1 SNHLY, CDR2 FYNNEI.

This clonotype was observed once. The chain uses TRBV19 and TRBJ2-7, with 9 bases identical to TRBD1. CDR1 and CDR2 from the germline V gene are LNHDA and SQIVND (reference sequence). J lost 1 base, V lost 3 bases, and 10 bases had no gene match. The CDR3 is 17 amino acids. CDR3 region: CASSIKPTGTGSYEQYF. The CDR3 coding sequence is TGTGCCAGTAGTATTAAACCCACCGGGACAGGGTCCTACGAGCAGTACTTC.

Points on this clonotype: One base away lies a much larger clone, so this may be a sequencing read error. This chain uses TRBV6-5 with TRBJ2-7; 9 bases match TRBD2. The CDR3 consists of 15 residues. CDR1 and CDR2 from the germline V gene are MNHEY and SVGAGI. The CDR3 DNA sequence: TGTGCCAGCAGTTCCACGACTAGCGGCTCCTACGAGCAGAACTTC. Amino acid sequence: CASSSTTSGSYEQNF.

As to this clonotype: A much larger clonotype is one base distant, so this may be a read error. As the CDR3 is not closed by the conserved phenylalanine or tryptophan, this likely results from a read error. This rearrangement joins TRBV20-1 to TRBJ2-7, with 8 bases aligning to TRBD1. Germline CDR1 is DFQATT and CDR2 is SNEGSKA (reference sequence). Trimming at V came to 6 bases and at J to 3 bases, leaving 7 bases not matched to a gene. This CDR3 spans 13 amino acids. The CDR3 nucleotides are TGCAGTGCATGGACAGGGTTAGGCTACGAGCAGTACCTC. Amino acids: CSAWTGLGYEQYL.

This clonotype was seen a few times. For the CDR3, the DNA is TGCGCCAGCAGCTTGAGTGGGGAGCCCACGGAGACCCAGTACTTC. The encoded protein is CASSLSGEPTETQYF. The V and J genes are TRBV5-1 and TRBJ2-5; weak D call: TRBD2 (5 bases). The CDR3 is 15 residues long. Trimming shortened V by 1 base and J by 5 bases, and 15 bases separated the two germline ends. Germline CDR1 is SGHRS and CDR2 is YFSETQ.